This T cell receptor (beta chain) comes out of a study of PD-L1 blockade in urothelial cancer. Whole-study context: Males with bladder-origin urothelial cancer constituted about nine tenths of the roughly 29 patients.

TCRdb's copy holds only in-frame clones and misses some; the assay was immunoSEQ multiplex PCR. This sample yields about 49,000 clones, of which nearly 90% are seen a single time; 6.5% to 8% belongs to the top ten. Between 1 and 8 samples per patient were obtained, pretreatment and on-treatment. The CDR3 is 14 residues long. V trimming: 4 bases; J trimming: 5 bases; junction bases outside the gene matches: 5. Germline CDR1 reads SGHRS; CDR2 reads YFSETQ. The V gene is TRBV5-1, the J gene TRBJ1-2; 10 positions agree with TRBD1. Sequencing was performed on PBMCs, taken around atezolizumab (anti-PD-L1) treatment. The TCR sequence derives from a man aged 60-69 years with urothelial cancer. CDR3 loop: CASSPGTGEYGYTF. CDR3 nucleotides: TGCGCCAGCAGCCCAGGGACAGGGGAATATGGCTACACCTTC.